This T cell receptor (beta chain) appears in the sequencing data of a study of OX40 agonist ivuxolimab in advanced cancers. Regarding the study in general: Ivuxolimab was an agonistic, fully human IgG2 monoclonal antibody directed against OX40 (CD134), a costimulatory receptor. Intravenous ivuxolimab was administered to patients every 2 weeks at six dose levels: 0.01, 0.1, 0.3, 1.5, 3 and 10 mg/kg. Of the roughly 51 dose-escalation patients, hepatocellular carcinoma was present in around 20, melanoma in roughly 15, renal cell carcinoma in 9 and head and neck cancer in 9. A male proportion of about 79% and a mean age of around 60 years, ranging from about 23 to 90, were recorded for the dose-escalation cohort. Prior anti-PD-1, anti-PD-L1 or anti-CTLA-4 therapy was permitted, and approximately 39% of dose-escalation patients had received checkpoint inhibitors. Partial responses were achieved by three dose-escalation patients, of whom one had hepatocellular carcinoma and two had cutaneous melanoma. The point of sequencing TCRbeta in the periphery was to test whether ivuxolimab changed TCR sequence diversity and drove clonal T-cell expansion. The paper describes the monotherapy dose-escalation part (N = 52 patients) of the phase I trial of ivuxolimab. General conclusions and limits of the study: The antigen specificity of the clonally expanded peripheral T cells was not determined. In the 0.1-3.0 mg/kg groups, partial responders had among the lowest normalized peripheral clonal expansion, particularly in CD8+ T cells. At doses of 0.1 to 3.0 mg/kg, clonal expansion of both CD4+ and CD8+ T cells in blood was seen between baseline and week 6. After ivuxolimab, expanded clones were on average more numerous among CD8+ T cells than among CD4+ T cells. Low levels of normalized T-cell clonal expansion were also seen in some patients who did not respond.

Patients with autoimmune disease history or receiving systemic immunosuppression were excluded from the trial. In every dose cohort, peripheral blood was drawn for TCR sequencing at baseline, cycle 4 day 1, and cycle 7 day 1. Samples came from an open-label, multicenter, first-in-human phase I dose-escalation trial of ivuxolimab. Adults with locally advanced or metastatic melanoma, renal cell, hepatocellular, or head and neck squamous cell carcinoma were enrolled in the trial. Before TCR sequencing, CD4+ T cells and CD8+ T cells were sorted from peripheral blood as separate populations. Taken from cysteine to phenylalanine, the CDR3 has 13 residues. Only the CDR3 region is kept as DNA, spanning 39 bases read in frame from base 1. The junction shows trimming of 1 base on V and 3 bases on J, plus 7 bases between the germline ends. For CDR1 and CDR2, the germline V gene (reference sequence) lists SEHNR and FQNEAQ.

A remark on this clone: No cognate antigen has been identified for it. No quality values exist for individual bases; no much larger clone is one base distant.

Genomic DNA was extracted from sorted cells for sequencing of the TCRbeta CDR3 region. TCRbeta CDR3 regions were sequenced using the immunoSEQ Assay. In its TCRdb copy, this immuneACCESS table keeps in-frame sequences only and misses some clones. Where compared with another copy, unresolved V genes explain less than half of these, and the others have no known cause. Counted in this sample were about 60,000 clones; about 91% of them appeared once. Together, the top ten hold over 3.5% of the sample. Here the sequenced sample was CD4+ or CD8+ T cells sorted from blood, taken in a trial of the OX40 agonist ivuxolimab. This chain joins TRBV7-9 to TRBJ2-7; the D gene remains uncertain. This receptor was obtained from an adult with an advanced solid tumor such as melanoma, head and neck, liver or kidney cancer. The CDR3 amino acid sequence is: CASSLGTFYEQYF. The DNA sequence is TGTGCCAGCAGCTTAGGAACTTTCTACGAGCAGTACTTC.